Below, 24 T cell receptor beta chains from the same sample are listed, as sequenced in a study of Ad26.COV2.S vaccination and SARS-CoV-2 variants. Specified treatment: roughly 18 received Ad26.COV2.S at low or high dose, single or two shots; about 5 received placebo; per-sample allocation not given. At day 63 after the first vaccine or placebo injection, samples were drawn. TCRdb's table, derived via immunoSEQ multiplex PCR, lists solely in-frame clones and lacks some. Counted here are approximately 480,000 clones, around 88% occurring once; the ten biggest clones make up 10% to 15%. The material sequenced was peripheral blood, taken in a trial of Ad26.COV2.S vaccine versus placebo. These receptors were taken from a person between 18 and 59 years old who received the Ad26.COV2.S COVID-19 vaccine or a placebo.

The V call is TRBV7-9, the J call TRBJ2-7; no firm D call. V was trimmed by 3 bases and J by 5 bases, leaving 8 bases between them. The CDR3 contains 12 residues. Germline-derived CDR1 and CDR2 are SEHNR and FQNEAQ (reference sequence). The CDR3 sequence is CASSLGWDEQYF. The CDR3 DNA reads TGTGCCAGCAGCTTGGGATGGGACGAGCAGTACTTC.

The chain recombines TRBV11-3 with TRBJ2-5; TRBD1 might be the D (6 bases). This CDR3 region has 13 residues. Germline loops: CDR1 SGHNT, CDR2 YENEEA. Trimming stripped 5 bases from V and 4 bases from J, with 11 bases between. CDR3 DNA sequence: TGTGCCAGCAGCGGGGGCAGGGGAGAGACCCAGTACTTC. Translated, it gives CASSGGRGETQYF.

The chain carries TRBV27 and TRBJ1-6, with a possible D match to TRBD1 (5 bases). CDR1 is MNHEY, CDR2 SMNVEV, per germline (reference sequence). The CDR3 is made up of 18 amino acids. V was cut by 1 base and J by 5 bases, with 18 bases left in between. CDR3 amino acids: CASSLFGRAGGHNSPLHF. The CDR3 nucleotides read TGTGCCAGCAGTTTATTCGGCAGGGCTGGCGGGCATAATTCACCCCTCCACTTT.

The V and J genes are TRBV2 and TRBJ2-7, with 11 bases lining up with TRBD2. CDR1 and CDR2 (germline): SNHLY, FYNNEI. The CDR3 extends over 13 amino acids. The V segment lost 11 bases and the J segment 4 bases; nucleotides outside the gene matches: 7. The CDR3 sequence is CAGCSGREYEQYF. The CDR3 DNA reads as TGTGCCGGATGTAGCGGGAGGGAGTACGAGCAGTACTTC.

The V and J genes are TRBV6-2 or TRBV6-3 and TRBJ2-5; 7 bases match TRBD1. Germline V gives CDR1 MNHEY, CDR2 SVGEGT. CDR3 length: 13 amino acids. The ends lost 6 bases at V and 5 bases at J; junction bases unmatched: 6. This CDR3 reads CASSGQAAETQYF. CDR3 sequence (DNA): TGTGCCAGCAGCGGACAGGCTGCGGAGACCCAGTACTTC.

This chain joins TRBV5-4 and TRBJ2-5, with D tentatively TRBD1 (6 bases). V was cut by 4 bases and J by 2 bases, with 15 bases left in between. Germline CDR1 SGHNT, CDR2 YYREEE (reference sequence). This CDR3 contains 15 residues. CDR3: CASSAPGARQETQYF. The CDR3 nucleotides are TGTGCCAGCAGCGCCCCAGGGGCCAGACAAGAGACCCAGTACTTC.

The gene calls are TRBV29-1 and TRBJ2-3, with D hard to call. The germline CDR1 and CDR2 sequences are SQVTM and ANQGSEA. The CDR3 is made up of 10 amino acids. CDR3 sequence (DNA): TGCTCCGGCGGCACAGATACGCAGTATTTT. Translation: CSGGTDTQYF.

V gene TRBV6-2 or TRBV6-3 combines with J gene TRBJ1-5; D possibly corresponds to TRBD1 (6 bases). Germline V gene lookup returns CDR1 MNHEY and CDR2 SVGEGT. The CDR3 has 15 amino acids. V lost 3 bases to trimming and J lost 11 bases, with 20 bases between them. In DNA form, the CDR3 reads TGTGCCAGCAGTTATAGCGTGACAGGTAACTTGGCCCAGCATTTT. Amino acid sequence: CASSYSVTGNLAQHF.

The chain couples TRBV5-4 to TRBJ2-7; 9 nucleotides align to TRBD2. V gave up 3 bases and J gave up 0 bases; unmatched junction bases: 4. The germline V gene has CDR1 SGHNT and CDR2 YYREEE (reference sequence). There are 15 residues in the CDR3. The CDR3 region is CASSSRLAVSYEQYF. CDR3 bases: TGTGCCAGCAGCTCCCGACTAGCGGTCTCCTACGAGCAGTACTTC.

J is TRBJ1-5 and V is TRBV7-5. TRBV7-5 is shown as a pseudogene. The CDR3 has 14 amino acids. CDR3 in amino acids: CARSLGYSNQPQHF. The DNA of the CDR3 is TGTGCCAGAAGCTTAGGTTACAGCAATCAGCCCCAGCATTTT.

The sample holds one count of this clone. The chain is built from TRBV7-2 and TRBJ1-1; TRBD1 is a possible D gene (5 bases). The V gene lost 3 bases and the J gene lost 7 bases, with 15 bases spanning the gap. From germline, CDR1 is SGHTA and CDR2 FQGNSA. The CDR3 extends over 14 amino acids. The CDR3 here is CASSFQPGLLEAFF. CDR3 nucleotide sequence: TGTGCCAGCAGCTTCCAACCAGGGCTCCTTGAAGCTTTCTTT. The full variable domain, with the rest looked up from reference TRBV7-2 and TRBJ1-1, is GAGVSQSPSNKVTEKGKDVELRCDPISGHTALYWYRQSLGQGLEFLIYFQGNSAPDKSGLPSDRFSAERTGGSVSTLTIQRTQQEDSAVYLCASSFQPGLLEAFFGQGTRLTVV.

This chain connects TRBV7-3 to TRBJ2-1; 8 nucleotides line up with TRBD2. J gave up 0 bases and V 2 bases, and 3 bases lay outside the gene matches. The CDR3 loop spans 16 amino acids. Germline CDR1 is SGHTA and CDR2 is FQGTGA. The CDR3 nucleotides are TGTGCCAGCAGCTTAGAAGGGACTAGCTCCTACAATGAGCAGTTCTTC. Its translation: CASSLEGTSSYNEQFF.

In this sample, this clone turned up a few times. The chain joins TRBV7-6 to TRBJ2-7; 7 nucleotides agree with TRBD2. Losses at the gene ends were 1 base for V and 5 bases for J; bases not matched to a gene: 8. Germline CDR1 SGHVS, CDR2 FNYEAQ. The CDR3 consists of 15 residues. This CDR3 reads CASSLVRGRANEQYF. The CDR3 DNA sequence: TGTGCCAGCAGCTTAGTCCGGGGGAGGGCCAACGAGCAGTACTTC.

The chain employs TRBV19 and TRBJ1-1, with unresolved D. The V end lost 3 bases, the J end lost 2 bases, and 22 bases lay between the germline ends. Germline V lookup: CDR1 LNHDA, CDR2 SQIVND (reference sequence). There are 18 residues in the CDR3. The CDR3 protein is CASSMGLFGRSGNTEAFF. The CDR3 DNA reads TGTGCCAGTAGTATGGGTTTATTCGGACGATCGGGTAACACTGAAGCTTTCTTT. Looking up the rest from reference TRBV19 and TRBJ1-1 gives the full variable domain: DGGITQSPKYLFRKEGQNVTLSCEQNLNHDAMYWYRQDPGQGLRLIYYSQIVNDFQKGDIAEGYSVSREKKESFPLTVTSAQKNPTAFYLCASSMGLFGRSGNTEAFFGQGTRLTVV.

The rearrangement uses TRBV5-6 and TRBJ1-2; TRBD1 might be the D (5 bases). Trimming left V 3 bases short and J 7 bases short, with 19 bases between. The CDR3 spans 15 residues. Germline CDR1 reads SGHDT; CDR2 reads YYEEEE. CDR3 protein: CASSSPTGGGGGYTF. CDR3 nucleotide sequence: TGTGCCAGCAGCTCCCCAACCGGCGGGGGGGGTGGCTACACCTTC.

This sequence joins TRBV27 and TRBJ2-6; 10 positions match TRBD1. The CDR3 has 18 residues. Germline-derived CDR1 and CDR2 are MNHEY and SMNVEV (reference sequence). V was pared by 3 bases and J by 0 bases, with 5 bases of the junction left unmatched. The CDR3 nucleotides read TGTGCCAGCAGTTTTGGACAGGGGGTTGGCTCTGGGGCCAACGTCCTGACTTTC. It translates to CASSFGQGVGSGANVLTF. Looking up the rest from reference TRBV27 and TRBJ2-6 gives the full variable domain: EAQVTQNPRYLITVTGKKLTVTCSQNMNHEYMSWYRQDPGLGLRQIYYSMNVEVTDKGDVPEGYKVSRKEKRNFPLILESPSPNQTSLYFCASSFGQGVGSGANVLTFGAGSRLTVL.

The chain has TRBV5-1 and TRBJ1-1, with unresolved D. Trimming shortened V by 5 bases and J by 5 bases, and 16 bases separated the two germline ends. CDR3 size: 14 residues. Germline CDR1 and CDR2: SGHRS and YFSETQ. The CDR3 bases are TGCGCCAGCAGACCGAGTCCCCAGGAAACTGAAGCTTTCTTT. Residues: CASRPSPQETEAFF. The full variable domain, its missing parts supplied by reference TRBV5-1 and TRBJ1-1, is KAGVTQTPRYLIKTRGQQVTLSCSPISGHRSVSWYQQTPGQGLQFLFEYFSETQRNKGNFPGRFSGRQFSNSRSEMNVSTLELGDSALYLCASRPSPQETEAFFGQGTRLTVV.

The CDR3 region has the DNA TGTGCCTGGAGTTCCAAATTAGCTAGCGGGTTCTCCTACGAGCAGTACTTC. Translating it yields CAWSSKLASGFSYEQYF. This chain uses TRBV30 with TRBJ2-7; 8 bases map to TRBD2. This CDR3 has 17 amino acids. The V and J ends lost 2 bases and 0 bases, in that order; junction bases with no gene match: 12. Germline lookup yields CDR1 GTSNPN and CDR2 SVGIG (reference sequence).

The V and J genes are TRBV9 and TRBJ1-3, with unresolved D. V was clipped by 5 bases and J by 1 base, with 10 bases between them. This CDR3 comprises 14 residues. Germline CDR1 and CDR2: SGDLS and YYNGEE. The CDR3, as DNA: TGTGCCAGCAGTGTTTGGGAGTCTGGAAACACCATATATTTT. Its protein product is CASSVWESGNTIYF.

This clone was seen more than once but under ten times. The chain employs TRBV4-3 and TRBJ1-1; no firm D call. Trimming left V 0 bases short and J 8 bases short, with 10 bases between. The germline V gene encodes CDR1 LGHNA and CDR2 YSLEER. This CDR3 is built from 13 residues. The CDR3 is CASSQDFGDEAFF. Here the CDR3 DNA reads TGCGCCAGCAGCCAAGATTTTGGCGACGAAGCTTTCTTT.

The chain links TRBV5-4 to TRBJ1-2; the D gene is possibly TRBD1 (5 bases). The CDR3 sequence is 13 residues long. Deletions cut 3 bases from V and 4 bases from J, with 10 bases between. Looked up from germline, CDR1 is SGHNT and CDR2 is YYREEE (reference sequence). In DNA form, the CDR3 reads TGTGCCAGCAGCTCCCGGGGGACCTATGGCTACACCTTC. As protein: CASSSRGTYGYTF.

V is TRBV25-1 and J is TRBJ2-1; 7 bases align to TRBD2. The CDR3 loop spans 15 amino acids. J gave up 2 bases and V 4 bases, and 5 bases lay outside the gene matches. The germline gives CDR1 MGHDK, CDR2 SYGVNS. In nucleotides, the CDR3 is TGTGCCAGCAGTGGACGGGGGGAACCCTACAATGAGCAGTTCTTC. As protein: CASSGRGEPYNEQFF.

This clone was seen only a few times. This chain links TRBV27 with TRBJ1-2; tentative D call: TRBD1 (5 bases). The CDR3 is made up of 15 amino acids. Trimming took 0 bases from V and 0 from J, leaving 8 bases between them. Per the germline V gene, CDR1 is MNHEY and CDR2 is SMNVEV (reference sequence). The CDR3 reads CASSLSGTANYGYTF. CDR3 coding DNA: TGTGCCAGCAGTTTATCCGGGACGGCTAACTATGGCTACACCTTC.

This chain connects TRBV6-5 to TRBJ1-5; the D is unclear. V lost 8 bases to trimming and J lost 2 bases, with 7 bases between them. Per the germline V gene, CDR1 is MNHEY and CDR2 is SVGAGI. The CDR3 covers 12 residues. The CDR3 sequence: CASGQGNQPQHF. CDR3 DNA: TGTGCCAGCGGGCAGGGCAATCAGCCCCAGCATTTT.